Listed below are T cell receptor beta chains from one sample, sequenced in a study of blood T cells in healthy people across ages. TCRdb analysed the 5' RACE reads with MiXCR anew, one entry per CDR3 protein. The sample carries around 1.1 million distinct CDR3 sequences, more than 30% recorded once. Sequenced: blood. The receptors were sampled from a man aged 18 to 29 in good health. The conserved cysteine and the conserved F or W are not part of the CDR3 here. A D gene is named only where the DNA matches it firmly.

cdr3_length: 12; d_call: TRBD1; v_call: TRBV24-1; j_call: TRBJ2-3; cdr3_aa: ATTATGNTDTQY
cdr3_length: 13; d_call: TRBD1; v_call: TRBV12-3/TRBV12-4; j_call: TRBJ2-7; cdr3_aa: ASSRNRQGSYEQY
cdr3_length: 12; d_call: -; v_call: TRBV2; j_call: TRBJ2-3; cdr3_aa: ASSGGSRGDTQY
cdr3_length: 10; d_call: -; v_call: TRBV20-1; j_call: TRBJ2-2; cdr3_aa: SARDNTGELF
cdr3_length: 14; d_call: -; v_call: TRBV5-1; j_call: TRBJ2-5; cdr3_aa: ASSLAAGVTQETQY
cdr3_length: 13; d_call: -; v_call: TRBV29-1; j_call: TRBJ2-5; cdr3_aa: SVEPSGRGQETQY
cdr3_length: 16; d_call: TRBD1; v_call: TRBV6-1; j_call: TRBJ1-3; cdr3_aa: ASTHRTGTGAGGNTIY
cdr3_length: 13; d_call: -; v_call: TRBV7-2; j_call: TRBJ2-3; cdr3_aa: ASSPQTSSTDTQY
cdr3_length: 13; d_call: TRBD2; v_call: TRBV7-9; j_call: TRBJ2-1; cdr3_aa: ASSLGTSGRWEQF
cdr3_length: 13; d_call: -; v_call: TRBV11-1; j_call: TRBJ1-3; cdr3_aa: ASSRGRDPGNTIY
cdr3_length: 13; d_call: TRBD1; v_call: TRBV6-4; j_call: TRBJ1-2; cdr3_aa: ASSDSLTGGRGYT
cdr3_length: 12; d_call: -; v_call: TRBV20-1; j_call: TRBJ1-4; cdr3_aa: SAHRVEGEGKLF
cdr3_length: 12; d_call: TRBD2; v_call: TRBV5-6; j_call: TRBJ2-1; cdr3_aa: ASSTGGTINEQF
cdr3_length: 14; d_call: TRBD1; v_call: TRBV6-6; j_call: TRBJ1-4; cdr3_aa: ASSWGQGPLSEKLF
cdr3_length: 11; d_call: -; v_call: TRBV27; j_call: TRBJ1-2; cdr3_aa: ASSLSSGGGYT
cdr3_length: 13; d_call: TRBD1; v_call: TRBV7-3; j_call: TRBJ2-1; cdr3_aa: ASSLGQALYNEQF
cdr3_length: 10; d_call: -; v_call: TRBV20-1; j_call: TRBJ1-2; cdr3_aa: SANAAPEGYT
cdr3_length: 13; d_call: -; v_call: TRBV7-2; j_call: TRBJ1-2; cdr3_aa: ASSLEGRELYGYT
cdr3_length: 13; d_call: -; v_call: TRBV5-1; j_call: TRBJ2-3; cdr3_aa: ASTAQASSTDTQY
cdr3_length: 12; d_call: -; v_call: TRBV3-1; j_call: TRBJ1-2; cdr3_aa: ASSPPYANYGYT
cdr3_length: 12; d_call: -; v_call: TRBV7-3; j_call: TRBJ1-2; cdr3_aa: ASSHGSENYGYT
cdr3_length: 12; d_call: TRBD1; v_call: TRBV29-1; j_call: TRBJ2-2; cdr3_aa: SARDRAGTGELF
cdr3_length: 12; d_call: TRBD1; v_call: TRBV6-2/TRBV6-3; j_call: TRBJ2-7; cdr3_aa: ASSRQGNSYEQY
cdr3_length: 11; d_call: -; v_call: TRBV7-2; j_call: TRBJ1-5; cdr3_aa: ASSLVLNQPQH
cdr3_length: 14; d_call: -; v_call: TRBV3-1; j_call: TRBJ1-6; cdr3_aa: ASSPCRQPEDSTLH
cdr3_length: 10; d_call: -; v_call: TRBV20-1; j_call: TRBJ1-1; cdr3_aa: SAARANTEAF